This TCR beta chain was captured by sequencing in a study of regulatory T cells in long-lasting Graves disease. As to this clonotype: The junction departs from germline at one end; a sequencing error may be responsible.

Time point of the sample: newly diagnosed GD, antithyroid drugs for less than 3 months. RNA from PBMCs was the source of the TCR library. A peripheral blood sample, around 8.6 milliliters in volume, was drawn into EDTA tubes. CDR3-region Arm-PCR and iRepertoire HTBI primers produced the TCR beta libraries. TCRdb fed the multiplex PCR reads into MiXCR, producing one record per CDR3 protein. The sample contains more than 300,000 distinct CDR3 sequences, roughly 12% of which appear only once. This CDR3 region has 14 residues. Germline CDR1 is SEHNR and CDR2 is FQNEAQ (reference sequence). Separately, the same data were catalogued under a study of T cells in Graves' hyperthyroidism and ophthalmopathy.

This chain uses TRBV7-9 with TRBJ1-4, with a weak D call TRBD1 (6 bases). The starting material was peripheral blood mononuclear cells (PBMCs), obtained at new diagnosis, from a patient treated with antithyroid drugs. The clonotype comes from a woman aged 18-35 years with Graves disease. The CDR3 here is CASSVRGSNENLFF. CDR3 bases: TGTGCCAGCAGCGTCAGGGGCTCCAATGAAAACCTGTTTTTT.